One and the same sample provided the 2 T cell receptor beta chains below, sequenced in a study of technical replicates of blood from a handful of donors. Sequencing used immunoSEQ multiplex PCR; TCRdb keeps in-frame clones, though not all of them. The data hold 75,000 to 95,000 clones, with over 90% observed a single time. Sequenced material: T cells isolated from PBMCs. All receptors come from a human donor in good health.

The V gene is TRBV5-1, the J gene TRBJ2-7; 9 bases line up with TRBD2. V was pared by 1 base and J by 2 bases, with 7 bases of the junction left unmatched. The CDR3 extends over 16 amino acids. The germline gives CDR1 SGHRS, CDR2 YFSETQ. The chain's CDR3 is CASSLSRAGGTYEQYF. CDR3 DNA sequence: TGCGCCAGCAGCTTGTCCAGGGCGGGAGGGACCTACGAGCAGTACTTC.

The chain carries TRBV9 and TRBJ2-7; 7 nucleotides agree with TRBD2. Germline V gene sequence: CDR1 SGDLS, CDR2 YYNGEE. CDR3 size: 15 residues. V shed 3 bases and J 5 bases; nucleotides not matched to a gene: 11. The CDR3 nucleotides read TGTGCCAGCAGCGGCAGGACCGGGAGGATGGACGAGCAGTACTTC. Its protein product is CASSGRTGRMDEQYF.